The 10 T cell receptor beta chains in this list originate from one sample, sequenced in a study of blood T cell repertoires in COVID-19. Sequenced by immunoSEQ multiplex PCR; TCRdb stores in-frame clones only, minus some. The sample carries around 140,000 clones, approximately 90% recorded once. Material for sequencing was peripheral blood. These receptors were obtained from a man over 45 with active or convalescent COVID-19.

The J gene is TRBJ1-2, the V gene TRBV10-3; 7 bases align to TRBD1. CDR3 size: 12 residues. The V and J ends lost 10 bases and 3 bases, in that order; junction bases with no gene match: 5. Per germline, CDR1 ENHRY and CDR2 SYGVKD. The CDR3 spells CATRQGDYGYTF. The CDR3 DNA sequence: TGTGCCACACGACAGGGAGACTATGGCTACACCTTC.

The count of this clone is one. The chain carries TRBV7-7 and TRBJ1-2; 10 nucleotides match TRBD1. This CDR3 is 15 amino acids long. From germline, CDR1 is SSHAT and CDR2 FNYEAQ (reference sequence). Trimming at V came to 4 bases and at J to 3 bases, leaving 5 bases not matched to a gene. The CDR3 DNA sequence: TGTGCCAGCAGCTACCGGGACAGGGGATACTATGGCTACACCTTC. Translation gives CASSYRDRGYYGYTF.

The chain recombines TRBV3-1 (or the pseudogene TRBV3-2) with TRBJ2-7; 8 bases agree with TRBD2. Germline CDR1 is LGHDT and CDR2 is YNNKEL (reference sequence). The junction had 3 bases not matched to a gene; V was cut back by 3 bases and J by 2 bases. The CDR3 loop spans 14 amino acids. CDR3 DNA: TGTGCCAGCAGCCAGGAGGGACTAGCCTACGAGCAGTACTTC. Translated, it gives CASSQEGLAYEQYF.

The chain couples TRBV15 to TRBJ2-7; 14 bases fit TRBD2. Germline trimming cut 8 bases from V and 1 base from J; bases unmatched to any gene: 4. The CDR3 contains 15 residues. Germline V gene lookup returns CDR1 LNHNV and CDR2 YYDKDF (reference sequence). In DNA, the CDR3 is TGTGCCACCGCCGGGACTAGCGGGAGTTCCTACGAGCAGTACTTC. Translating it yields CATAGTSGSSYEQYF.

CDR3 sequence: CASSLYRQRQAPNEQYF. CDR3 DNA: TGTGCCAGCAGCTTGTATAGGCAGCGACAGGCCCCTAACGAGCAGTACTTC. V gene TRBV5-8 combines with J gene TRBJ2-7, with D possibly TRBD1 on 6 matching bases. Germline-derived CDR1 and CDR2 are SGHTS and YDEGEE. With 1 base removed from V and 5 bases from J, the gap between germline ends came to 22 bases. The CDR3 contains 17 residues.

The chain joins TRBV5-4 to TRBJ2-7; 11 nucleotides agree with TRBD1. With V trimmed by 2 bases and J by 1 base, 5 bases remained unmatched. Germline loops: CDR1 SGHNT, CDR2 YYREEE (reference sequence). The CDR3 is 16 residues long. The CDR3 region is CASSLFGQGASYEQYF. CDR3 nucleotide sequence: TGTGCCAGCAGCTTATTCGGACAGGGGGCGTCCTACGAGCAGTACTTC.

The chain links TRBV5-3 to TRBJ1-4; D not resolved. TRBV5-3 is treated as an ORF (open reading frame) with a function not yet certain. The CDR3 is 15 amino acids. Trimming pared 4 bases from V and 5 bases from J, leaving 15 bases between. The CDR3 reads CARSHKTNKNEKLFF. The CDR3 nucleotides read TGTGCCAGAAGCCATAAGACAAATAAAAATGAAAAACTGTTTTTT.

Only a few counts were recorded for this clone. The chain combines TRBV11-2 with TRBJ2-3, with 8 nucleotides matching TRBD2. The CDR3 is 18 residues long. The V and J ends lost 0 bases and 8 bases, in that order; junction bases with no gene match: 16. Germline CDR1 and CDR2: SGHAT and FQNNGV. CDR3 DNA sequence: TGTGCCAGCAGCTTAGATAGGGGACTAGACGGTCTCACGGGTACGCAGTATTTT. It translates to CASSLDRGLDGLTGTQYF.

This rearrangement joins TRBV28 to TRBJ2-1, with D possibly being TRBD1 (6 bases). The V end was cut by 6 bases, the J end by 7 bases, with 19 bases between. The CDR3 is 15 amino acids. From germline, CDR1 is MDHEN and CDR2 SYDVKM. CDR3 in amino acids: CASSSPGQRGNEQFF. The CDR3 nucleotides are TGTGCCAGCAGCTCTCCGGGACAAAGAGGGAATGAGCAGTTCTTC.

J is TRBJ1-5 and V is TRBV6-6, with 7 bases lining up with TRBD1. CDR3 size: 15 residues. Germline assignment: CDR1 MNHNY and CDR2 SVGAGI (reference sequence). Losses at the gene ends were 6 bases for V and 4 bases for J; bases not matched to a gene: 9. CDR3: CASSTGTVNNQPQHF. CDR3 DNA: TGTGCCAGCAGCACAGGGACAGTCAATAATCAGCCCCAGCATTTT.